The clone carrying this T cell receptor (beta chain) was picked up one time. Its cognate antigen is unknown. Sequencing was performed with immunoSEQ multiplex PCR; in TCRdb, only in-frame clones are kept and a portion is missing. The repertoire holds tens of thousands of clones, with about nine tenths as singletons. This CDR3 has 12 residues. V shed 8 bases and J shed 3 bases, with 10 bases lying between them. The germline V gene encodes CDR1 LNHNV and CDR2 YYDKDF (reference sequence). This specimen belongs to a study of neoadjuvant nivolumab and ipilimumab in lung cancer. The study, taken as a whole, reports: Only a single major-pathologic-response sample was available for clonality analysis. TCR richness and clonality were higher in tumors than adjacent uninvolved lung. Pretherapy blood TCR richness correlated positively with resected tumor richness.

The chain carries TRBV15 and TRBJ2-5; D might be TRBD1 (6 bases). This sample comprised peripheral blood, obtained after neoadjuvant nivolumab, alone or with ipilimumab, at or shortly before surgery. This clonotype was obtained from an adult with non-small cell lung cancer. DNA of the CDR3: TGTGCCACCCCGGACAGCAAAGAGACCCAGTACTTC. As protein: CATPDSKETQYF.